This record looks at one T cell receptor (beta chain) sequence and its context. It lacks a known antigen. No qualities accompany the bases; no much larger clone lies one base away. These data are taken from a study of T cells after posttransplantation cyclophosphamide (dated by TCRdb to about 2016). Background for the entire study: The study tracked T cell repertoire reconstitution by TRB sequencing after myeloablative bone marrow transplantation using posttransplantation cyclophosphamide as GVHD prophylaxis. Antigen receptor sequencing covered samples from some 35 PTCy-treated patients and approximately 17 of their related bone marrow donors. TRB sequencing was performed on blood from all 35 or so PTCy patients with 1-year posttransplant specimens. In 3 patients, TRB sequencing was also performed on up to roughly 3 more blood samples taken 2 to 5.2 years after transplant, and in 4 patients, pretransplant blood was also TRB-sequenced. Because TRA and TRB clonality correlated tightly in several samples, later TCR analyses were limited to TRB. Public TRB sequences were compared against a database of over 3,000 sequences linked to responses to pathogens, tumor antigens, self-antigens and alloantigens.

The V and J ends are trimmed by 8 bases and 6 bases, leaving 24 bases between them. From cysteine to phenylalanine, the CDR3 is 15 amino acids long. This entry keeps only the CDR3 DNA: 45 bases, framed from base 1. CDR1 and CDR2, per the germline V gene (reference sequence), are GTSNPN and SVGIG. Points the paper makes about the study in general: The TRB repertoires of T cells infiltrating skin or the GI tract showed only limited overlap with the TRB repertoires found in blood. Donor-recipient similarity was low at 1-2 months but increased during the first year, and donor CD8+ memory clones often dominated later blood repertoires. Across more than 40 patients, TRB clonality was highly associated with recipient CMV seropositivity and CMV reactivation, and diversity in PTCy patients was similar to diversity in CNI/methotrexate controls.

To count as naive, T cells had to be viable CD3+CD4+ or CD3+CD8+ cells with a CCR7+CD45RA+CD45RO-CD95-CD27+CD28+ profile. Peripheral blood samples were provided by related bone marrow donors on the day of marrow donation. Mononuclear cells from peripheral blood and bone marrow were separated by Ficoll-Hypaque density centrifugation and then cryopreserved. CD4+ and CD8+ T cells, including naive and memory subsets, were sorted by FACS on a FACSAria II. TRB sequencing used genomic DNA with the immunoSEQ assay at survey resolution or the hsTCRB kit. From the authors' description of their analysis: The immunoSEQ software handled the initial read processing, while the LymphoSeq R package was used for the repertoire analyses. For each TRB dataset, clonality was calculated as 1 minus normalized Shannon entropy, and the Gini coefficient was computed as well. To infer phenotypes in unsorted samples, TRB sequences from sorted subsets of the recipient or donor were mapped onto unsorted samples from the same recipient. TCRdb obtained this table from immuneACCESS and retained in-frame rearrangements with V and J assigned. These tables miss some clones; where compared with another copy, unresolved V genes account for less than half of the shortfall, and the remainder is unexplained. V, J and clone size are taken as reported in that table, and D and trimming were inferred from the DNA itself. This sample has more than 30,000 clones in its table, and about 90% of those were observed once. The top ten constitute over 0.2% of the sample.

Material for sequencing was naive CD4+ T cells sorted from PBMCs. The sequence was obtained from a woman aged 55-75 years in good health, CMV-negative, and a related stem cell transplant donor. The rearrangement combines TRBV30 with TRBJ2-3, and the D gene may be TRBD1, 6 bases matching. The CDR3 loop reads CALDAFAAQGDTQYF. Here is the DNA: TGTGCCCTCGACGCGTTTGCGGCCCAGGGGGATACGCAGTATTTT.